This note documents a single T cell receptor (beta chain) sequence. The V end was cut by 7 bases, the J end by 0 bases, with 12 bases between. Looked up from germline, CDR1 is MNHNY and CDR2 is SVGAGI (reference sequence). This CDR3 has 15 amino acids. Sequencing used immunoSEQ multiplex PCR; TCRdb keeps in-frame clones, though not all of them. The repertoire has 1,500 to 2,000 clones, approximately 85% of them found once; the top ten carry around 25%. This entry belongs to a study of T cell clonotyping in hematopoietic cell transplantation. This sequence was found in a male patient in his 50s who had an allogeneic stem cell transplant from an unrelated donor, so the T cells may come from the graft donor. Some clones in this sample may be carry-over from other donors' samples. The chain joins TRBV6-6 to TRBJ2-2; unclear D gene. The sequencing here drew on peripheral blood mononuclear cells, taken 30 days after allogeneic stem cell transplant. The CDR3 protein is CASKSDESNTGELFF. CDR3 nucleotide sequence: TGTGCCAGCAAGTCTGACGAGTCGAACACCGGGGAGCTGTTTTTT.